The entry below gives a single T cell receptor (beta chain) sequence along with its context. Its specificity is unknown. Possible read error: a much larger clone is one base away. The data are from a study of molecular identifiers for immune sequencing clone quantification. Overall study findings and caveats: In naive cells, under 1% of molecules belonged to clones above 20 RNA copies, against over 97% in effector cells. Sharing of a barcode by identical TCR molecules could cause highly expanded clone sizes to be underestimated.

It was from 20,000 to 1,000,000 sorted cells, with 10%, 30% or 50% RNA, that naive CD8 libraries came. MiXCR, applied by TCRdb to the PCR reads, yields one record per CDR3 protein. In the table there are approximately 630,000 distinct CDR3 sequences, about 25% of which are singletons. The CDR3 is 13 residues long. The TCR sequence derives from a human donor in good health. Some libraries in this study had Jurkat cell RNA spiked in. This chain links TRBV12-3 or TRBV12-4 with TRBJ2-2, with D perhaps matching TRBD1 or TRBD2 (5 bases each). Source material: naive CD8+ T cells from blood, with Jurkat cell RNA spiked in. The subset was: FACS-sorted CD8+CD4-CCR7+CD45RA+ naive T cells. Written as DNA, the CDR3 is TGTGCCAGCGGGTCAGGGTCGGCTGGGGAGCCGTTTTTT. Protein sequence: CASGSGSAGEPFF.